Given below is one T cell receptor beta chain in context. From germline, CDR1 is MNHNY and CDR2 SVGAGI (reference sequence). The CDR3 runs 14 residues. V dropped 6 bases and J dropped 4; count of bases not matched to a gene: 7. This sample is part of a study of cytomegalovirus exposure and HLA in healthy donors. Use of 60 Vbeta and 13 Jbeta primers characterized the PCR. TCRdb's table, derived via immunoSEQ multiplex PCR, lists solely in-frame clones and lacks some. This sample has approximately 160,000 clones, with 68% found just once. The chain couples TRBV6-6 to TRBJ2-7; 9 nucleotides match TRBD2. Sample: PBMCs. This clonotype was obtained from a middle-aged man in good health and CMV-seronegative. The CDR3 loop is CASRQTSGLYEQYF. The CDR3 bases are TGTGCCAGCAGACAGACTAGCGGTTTGTACGAGCAGTACTTC.